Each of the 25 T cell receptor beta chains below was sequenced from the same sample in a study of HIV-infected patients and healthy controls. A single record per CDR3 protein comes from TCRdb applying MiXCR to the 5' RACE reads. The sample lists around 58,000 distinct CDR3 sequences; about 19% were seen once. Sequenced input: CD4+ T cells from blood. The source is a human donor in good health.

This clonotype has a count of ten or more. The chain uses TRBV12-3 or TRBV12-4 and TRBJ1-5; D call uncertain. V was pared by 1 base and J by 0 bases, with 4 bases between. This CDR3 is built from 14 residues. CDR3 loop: CASSLGTSNQPQHF. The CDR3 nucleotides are TGTGCCAGCAGTTTAGGGACTAGCAATCAGCCCCAGCATTTT.

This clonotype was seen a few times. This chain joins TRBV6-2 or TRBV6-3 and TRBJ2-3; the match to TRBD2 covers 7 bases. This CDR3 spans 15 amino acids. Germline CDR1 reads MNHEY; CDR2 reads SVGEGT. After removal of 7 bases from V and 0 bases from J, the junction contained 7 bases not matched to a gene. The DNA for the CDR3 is TGTGCCAGCACCTTCGGGGGGTACAGCACAGATACGCAGTATTTT. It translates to CASTFGGYSTDTQYF.

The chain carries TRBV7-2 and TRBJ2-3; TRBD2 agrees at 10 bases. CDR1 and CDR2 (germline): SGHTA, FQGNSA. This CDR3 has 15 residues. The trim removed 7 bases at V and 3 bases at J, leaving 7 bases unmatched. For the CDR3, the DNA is TGTGCCAGCACTGGATCTAGCGGGAGAACAGATACGCAGTATTTT. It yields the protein CASTGSSGRTDTQYF.

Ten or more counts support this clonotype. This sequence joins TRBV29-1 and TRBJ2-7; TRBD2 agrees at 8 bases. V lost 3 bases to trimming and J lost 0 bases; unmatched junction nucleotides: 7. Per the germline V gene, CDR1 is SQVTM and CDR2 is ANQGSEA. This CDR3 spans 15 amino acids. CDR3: CSVENSGISSYEQYF. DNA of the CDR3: TGCAGCGTTGAGAATAGCGGGATAAGCTCCTACGAGCAGTACTTC.

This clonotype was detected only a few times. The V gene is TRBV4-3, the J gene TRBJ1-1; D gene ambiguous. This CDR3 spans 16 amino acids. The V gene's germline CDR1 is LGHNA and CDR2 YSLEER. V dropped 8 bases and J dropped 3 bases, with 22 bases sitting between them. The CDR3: CASSKTTHWRDTEAFF. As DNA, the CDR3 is TGCGCCAGCTCAAAAACCACCCACTGGAGGGACACTGAAGCTTTCTTT.

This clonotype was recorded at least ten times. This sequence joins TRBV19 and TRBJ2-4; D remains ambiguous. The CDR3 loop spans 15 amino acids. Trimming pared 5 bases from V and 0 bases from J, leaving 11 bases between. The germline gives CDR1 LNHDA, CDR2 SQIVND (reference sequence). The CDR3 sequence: CASSGQSLAKNIQYF. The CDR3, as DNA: TGTGCCAGTAGTGGGCAGAGTTTAGCCAAAAACATTCAGTACTTC.

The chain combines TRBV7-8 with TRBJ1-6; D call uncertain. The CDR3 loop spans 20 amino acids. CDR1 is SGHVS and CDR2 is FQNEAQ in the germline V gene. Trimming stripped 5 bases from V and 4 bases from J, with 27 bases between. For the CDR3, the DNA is TGTGCCAGCAGCCTGATTAACTCCAACGGAAGGCAAGAATATAATTCACCCCTCCACTTT. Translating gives CASSLINSNGRQEYNSPLHF.

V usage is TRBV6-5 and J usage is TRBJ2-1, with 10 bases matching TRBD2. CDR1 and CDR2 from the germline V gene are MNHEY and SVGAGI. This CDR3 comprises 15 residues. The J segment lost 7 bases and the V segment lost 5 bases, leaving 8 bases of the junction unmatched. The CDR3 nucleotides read TGTGCCAGCAGTAGGGAGCGGGGGGGCTCAAATGAGCAGTTCTTC. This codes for CASSRERGGSNEQFF.

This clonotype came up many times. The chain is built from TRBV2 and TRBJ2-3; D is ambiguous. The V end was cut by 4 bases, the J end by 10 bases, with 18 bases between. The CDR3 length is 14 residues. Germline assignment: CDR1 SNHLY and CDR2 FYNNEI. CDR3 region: CASSAYSPRLPQYF. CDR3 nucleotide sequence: TGTGCCAGCAGTGCCTACTCCCCCCGCCTTCCGCAGTATTTT.

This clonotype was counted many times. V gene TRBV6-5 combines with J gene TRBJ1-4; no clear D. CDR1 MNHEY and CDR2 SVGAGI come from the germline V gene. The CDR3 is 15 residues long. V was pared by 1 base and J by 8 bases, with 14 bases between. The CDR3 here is CASSYLRPPAEKLFF. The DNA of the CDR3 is TGTGCCAGCAGTTACTTGCGGCCCCCGGCGGAAAAACTGTTTTTT.

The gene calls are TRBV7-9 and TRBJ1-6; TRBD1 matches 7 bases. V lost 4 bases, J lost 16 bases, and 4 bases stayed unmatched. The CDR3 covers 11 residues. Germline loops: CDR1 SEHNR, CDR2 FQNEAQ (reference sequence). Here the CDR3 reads CASSSGQTLHF. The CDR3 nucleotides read TGTGCCAGCAGCTCGGGACAGACACTCCACTTT.

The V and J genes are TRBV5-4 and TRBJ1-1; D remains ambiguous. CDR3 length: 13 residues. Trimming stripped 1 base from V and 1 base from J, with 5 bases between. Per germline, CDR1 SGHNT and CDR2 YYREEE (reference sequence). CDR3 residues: CASSLQPNTEAFF. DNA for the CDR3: TGTGCCAGCAGCTTGCAGCCGAACACTGAAGCTTTCTTT. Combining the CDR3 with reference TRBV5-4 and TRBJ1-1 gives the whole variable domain ETGVTQSPTHLIKTRGQQVTLRCSSQSGHNTVSWYQQALGQGPQFIFQYYREEENGRGNFPPRFSGLQFPNYSSELNVNALELDDSALYLCASSLQPNTEAFFGQGTRLTVV.

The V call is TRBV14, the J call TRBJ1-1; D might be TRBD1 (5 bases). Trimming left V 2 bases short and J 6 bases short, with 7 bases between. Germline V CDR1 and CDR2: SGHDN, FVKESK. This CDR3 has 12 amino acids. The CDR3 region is CASSQSGPEAFF. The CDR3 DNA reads TGTGCCAGCAGCCAATCAGGGCCTGAAGCTTTCTTT.

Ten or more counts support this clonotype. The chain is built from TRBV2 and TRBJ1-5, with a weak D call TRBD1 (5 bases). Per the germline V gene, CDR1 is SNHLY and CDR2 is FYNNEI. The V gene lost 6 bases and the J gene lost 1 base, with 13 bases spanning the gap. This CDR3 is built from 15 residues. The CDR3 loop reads CASSSRDLSNQPQHF. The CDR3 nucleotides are TGTGCCAGCAGCTCCAGGGATTTAAGCAATCAGCCCCAGCATTTT.

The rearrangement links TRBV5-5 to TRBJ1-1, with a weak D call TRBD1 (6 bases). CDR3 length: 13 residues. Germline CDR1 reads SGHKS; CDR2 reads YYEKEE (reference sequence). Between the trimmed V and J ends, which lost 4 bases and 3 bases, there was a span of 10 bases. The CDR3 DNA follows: TGTGCCAGCAGCACACAGGGAGACACTGAAGCTTTCTTT. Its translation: CASSTQGDTEAFF.

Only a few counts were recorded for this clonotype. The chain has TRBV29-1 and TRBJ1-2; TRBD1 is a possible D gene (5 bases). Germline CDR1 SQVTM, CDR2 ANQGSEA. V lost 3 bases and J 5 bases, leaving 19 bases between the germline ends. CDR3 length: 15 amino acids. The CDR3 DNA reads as TGCAGCGTTGACACGTCGGGGGGGGTTGCTTATGGCTACACCTTC. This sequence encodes CSVDTSGGVAYGYTF.

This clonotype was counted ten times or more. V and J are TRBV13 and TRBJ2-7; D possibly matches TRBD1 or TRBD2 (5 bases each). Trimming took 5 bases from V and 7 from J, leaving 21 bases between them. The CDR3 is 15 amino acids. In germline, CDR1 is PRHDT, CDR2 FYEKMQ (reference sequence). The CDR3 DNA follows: TGTGCCAGCAGCCCCGTAGGGGCTAGAGGGAAGGAGCAGTACTTC. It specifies CASSPVGARGKEQYF.

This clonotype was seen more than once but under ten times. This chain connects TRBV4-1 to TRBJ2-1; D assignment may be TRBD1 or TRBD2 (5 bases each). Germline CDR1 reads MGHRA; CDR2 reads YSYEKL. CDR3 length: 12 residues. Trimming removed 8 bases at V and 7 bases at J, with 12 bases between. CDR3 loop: CASGTPLNEQFF. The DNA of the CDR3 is TGCGCCAGCGGGACCCCCTTGAATGAGCAGTTCTTC.

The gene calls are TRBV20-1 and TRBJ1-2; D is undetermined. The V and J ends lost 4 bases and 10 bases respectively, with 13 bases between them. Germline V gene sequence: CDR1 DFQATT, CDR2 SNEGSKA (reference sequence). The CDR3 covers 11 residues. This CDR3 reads CSATRAMTYTF. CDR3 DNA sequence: TGCAGTGCTACCAGAGCTATGACCTACACCTTC.

The CDR3 DNA reads TGTGCCAGCTGCCAGGGTCCCACCGGGGAGCTGTTTTTT. The encoded protein is CASCQGPTGELFF. The rearrangement uses TRBV2 and TRBJ2-2, with a possible D match to TRBD1 (5 bases). The V and J ends lost 8 bases and 4 bases respectively, with 11 bases between them. The CDR3 is 13 amino acids. Germline V CDR1 and CDR2: SNHLY, FYNNEI.

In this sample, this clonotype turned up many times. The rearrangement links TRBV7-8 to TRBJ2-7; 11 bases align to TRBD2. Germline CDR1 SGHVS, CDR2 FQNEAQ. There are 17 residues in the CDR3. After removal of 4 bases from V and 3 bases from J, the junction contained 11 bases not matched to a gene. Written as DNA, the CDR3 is TGTGCCAGCAGCTCGAAACCAGGACTAGCGGGTGTCTACGAGCAGTACTTC. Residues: CASSSKPGLAGVYEQYF.

CDR3 DNA: TGTGCCAGTAGGTTAACAGGGACGACTAATGAAAAACTGTTTTTT. Translated, it gives CASRLTGTTNEKLFF. V and J are TRBV19 and TRBJ1-4; D possibly corresponds to TRBD1 (6 bases). Germline CDR1 and CDR2: LNHDA and SQIVND (reference sequence). V was clipped by 6 bases and J by 2 bases, with 13 bases between them. The CDR3 contains 15 residues.

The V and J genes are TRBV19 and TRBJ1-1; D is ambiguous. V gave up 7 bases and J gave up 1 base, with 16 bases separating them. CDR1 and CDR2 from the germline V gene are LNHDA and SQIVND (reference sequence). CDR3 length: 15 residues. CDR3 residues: CASTSPNHPNTEAFF. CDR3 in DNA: TGTGCCAGTACCTCGCCCAATCATCCGAACACTGAAGCTTTCTTT.

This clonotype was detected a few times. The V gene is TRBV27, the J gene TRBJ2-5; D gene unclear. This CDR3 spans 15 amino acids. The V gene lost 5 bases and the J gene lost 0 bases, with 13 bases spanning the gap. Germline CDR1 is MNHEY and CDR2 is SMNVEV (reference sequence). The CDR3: CASSLSRQNQETQYF. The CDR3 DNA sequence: TGTGCCAGCAGTCTGTCGCGGCAAAACCAAGAGACCCAGTACTTC.

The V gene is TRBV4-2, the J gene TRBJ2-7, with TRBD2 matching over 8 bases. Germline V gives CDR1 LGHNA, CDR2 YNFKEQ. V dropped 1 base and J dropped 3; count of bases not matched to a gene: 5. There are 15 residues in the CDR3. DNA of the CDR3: TGTGCCAGCAGCCAAGTACTAGCGGAGTTCTACGAGCAGTACTTC. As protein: CASSQVLAEFYEQYF.